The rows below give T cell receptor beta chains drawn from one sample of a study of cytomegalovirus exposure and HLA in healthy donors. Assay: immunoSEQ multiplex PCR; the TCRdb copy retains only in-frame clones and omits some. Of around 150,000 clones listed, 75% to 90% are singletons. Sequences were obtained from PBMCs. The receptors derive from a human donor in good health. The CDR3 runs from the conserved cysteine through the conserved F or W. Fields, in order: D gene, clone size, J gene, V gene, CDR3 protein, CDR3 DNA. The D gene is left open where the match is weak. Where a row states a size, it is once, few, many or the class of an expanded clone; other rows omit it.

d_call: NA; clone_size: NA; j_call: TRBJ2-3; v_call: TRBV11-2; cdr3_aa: CASSFGSTDTQYF; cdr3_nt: TGTGCCAGCAGCTTTGGCTCCACAGATACGCAGTATTTT
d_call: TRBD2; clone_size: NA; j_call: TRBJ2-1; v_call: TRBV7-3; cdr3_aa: CASSQGSGGAQNEQFF; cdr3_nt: TGTGCCAGCAGCCAAGGGAGCGGGGGGGCTCAAAATGAGCAGTTCTTC
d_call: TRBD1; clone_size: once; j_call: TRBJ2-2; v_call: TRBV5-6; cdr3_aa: CASSSTDRAIGELFF; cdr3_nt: TGCGCCAGCAGTTCAACGGACAGGGCTATCGGGGAGCTGTTTTTT
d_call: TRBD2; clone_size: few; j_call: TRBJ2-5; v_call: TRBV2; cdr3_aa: CATGGPETQYF; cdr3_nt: TGTGCAACGGGGGGGCCAGAGACCCAGTACTTC
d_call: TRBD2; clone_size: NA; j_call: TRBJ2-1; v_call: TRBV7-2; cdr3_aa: CASSFNFRGAYNEQFF; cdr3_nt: TGTGCCAGCAGCTTCAATTTTCGGGGGGCCTACAATGAGCAGTTCTTC
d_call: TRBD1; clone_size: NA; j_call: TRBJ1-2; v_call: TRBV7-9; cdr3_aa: CASSFGTGGIYGYTF; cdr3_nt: TGTGCCAGCAGCTTTGGGACAGGGGGCATCTATGGCTACACCTTC
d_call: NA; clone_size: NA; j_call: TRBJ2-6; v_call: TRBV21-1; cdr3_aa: CASSKALGQGRPGANVLTF; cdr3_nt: TGTGCCAGCAGCAAAGCGCTAGGACAGGGGAGGCCTGGGGCCAACGTCCTGACTTTC
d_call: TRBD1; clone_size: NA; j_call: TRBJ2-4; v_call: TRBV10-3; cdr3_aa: CAISEQGAGNKNIQYF; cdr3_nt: TGTGCCATCAGTGAGCAGGGGGCCGGGAACAAAAACATTCAGTACTTC
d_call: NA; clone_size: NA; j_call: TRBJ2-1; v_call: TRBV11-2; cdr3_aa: CALCGNEQFF; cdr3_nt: TGTGCCCTGTGCGGTAATGAGCAGTTCTTC
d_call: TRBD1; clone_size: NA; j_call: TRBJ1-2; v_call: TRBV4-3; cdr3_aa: CASSQVVGQGALGYGYTF; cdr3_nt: TGCGCCAGCAGCCAAGTCGTGGGACAGGGGGCATTAGGCTATGGCTACACCTTC
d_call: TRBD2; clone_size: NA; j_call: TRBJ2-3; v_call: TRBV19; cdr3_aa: CASSPARLAGADTQYF; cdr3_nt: TGTGCCAGTAGTCCGGCGAGACTAGCGGGGGCAGATACGCAGTATTTT
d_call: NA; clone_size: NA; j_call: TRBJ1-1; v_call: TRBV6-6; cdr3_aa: CASSRQLNTEAFF; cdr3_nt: TGTGCCAGCAGTAGACAGCTGAACACTGAAGCTTTCTTT
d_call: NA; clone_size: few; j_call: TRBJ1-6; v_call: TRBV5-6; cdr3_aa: CASSPGVKSSYNSPLHF; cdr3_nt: TGTGCCAGCAGCCCCGGGGTCAAGAGCTCCTATAATTCACCCCTCCACTTT
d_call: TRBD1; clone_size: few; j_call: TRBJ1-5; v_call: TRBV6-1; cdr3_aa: CASHDRGSREPQHF; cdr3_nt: TGTGCCAGCCACGACAGGGGTTCAAGGGAGCCCCAGCATTTT
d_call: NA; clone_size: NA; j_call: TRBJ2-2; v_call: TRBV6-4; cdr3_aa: CASSAQAGNTGELFF; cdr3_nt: TGTGCCAGCAGTGCCCAGGCAGGAAACACCGGGGAGCTGTTTTTT
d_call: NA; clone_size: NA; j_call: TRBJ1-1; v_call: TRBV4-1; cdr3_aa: CASSLGQNTEAFF; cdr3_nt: TGCGCCAGCAGCCTAGGACAGAACACTGAAGCTTTCTTT
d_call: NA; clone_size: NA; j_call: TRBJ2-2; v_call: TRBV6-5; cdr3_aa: CASSQTGTGELFF; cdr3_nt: TGTGCCAGCAGCCAGACCGGGACCGGGGAGCTGTTTTTT
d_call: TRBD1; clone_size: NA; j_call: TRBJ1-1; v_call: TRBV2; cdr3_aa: CASIRQGAYIAFF; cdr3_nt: TGTGCCAGCATTCGGCAGGGGGCTTATATAGCTTTCTTT
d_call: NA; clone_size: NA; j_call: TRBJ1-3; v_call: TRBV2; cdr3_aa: CASSEADSDIWDGNTIYF; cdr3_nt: TGTGCCAGCAGTGAAGCGGATTCGGACATTTGGGATGGAAACACCATATATTTT
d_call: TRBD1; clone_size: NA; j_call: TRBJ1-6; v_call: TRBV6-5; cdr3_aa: CASSQDRAFSPLHF; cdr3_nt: TGTGCCAGCAGTCAGGACAGGGCTTTTTCACCCCTCCACTTT
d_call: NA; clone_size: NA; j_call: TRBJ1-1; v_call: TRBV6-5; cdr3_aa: CASSSSLLGPNTEAFF; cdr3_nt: TGTGCCAGCAGTTCCTCCCTCTTGGGCCCCAACACTGAAGCTTTCTTT
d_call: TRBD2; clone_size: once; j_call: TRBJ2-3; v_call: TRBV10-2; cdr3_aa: CASSEAGVTQYF; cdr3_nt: TGCGCCAGCAGTGAAGCGGGGGTTACGCAGTATTTT
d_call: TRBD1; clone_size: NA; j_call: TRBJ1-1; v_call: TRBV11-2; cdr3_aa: CASSLDREYTEAFF; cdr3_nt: TGTGCCAGCAGCCTCGACAGGGAATACACTGAAGCTTTCTTT
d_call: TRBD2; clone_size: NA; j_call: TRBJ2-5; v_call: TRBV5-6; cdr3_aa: CASSLGAVRGVIQETQYF; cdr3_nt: TGTGCCAGCAGCTTGGGGGCTGTGCGGGGGGTGATCCAAGAGACCCAGTACTTC
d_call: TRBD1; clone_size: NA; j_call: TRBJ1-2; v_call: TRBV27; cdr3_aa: CASTKLNRGQLYGYTF; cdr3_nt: TGTGCCAGCACAAAACTTAACAGGGGGCAACTCTATGGCTACACCTTC
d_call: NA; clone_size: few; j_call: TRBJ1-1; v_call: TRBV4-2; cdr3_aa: CASSVGGAGANTEAFF; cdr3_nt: TGTGCCAGCAGCGTCGGAGGGGCTGGGGCCAACACTGAAGCTTTCTTT
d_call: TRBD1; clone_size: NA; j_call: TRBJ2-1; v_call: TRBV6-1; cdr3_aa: CASTGGYEQFF; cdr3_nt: TGTGCCAGTACAGGGGGCTATGAGCAGTTCTTC
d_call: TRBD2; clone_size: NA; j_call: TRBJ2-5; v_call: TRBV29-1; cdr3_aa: CSEGLAEETRYF; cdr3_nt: TGCAGCGAGGGACTAGCGGAAGAGACCCGGTACTTC
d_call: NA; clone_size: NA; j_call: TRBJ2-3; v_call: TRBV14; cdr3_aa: CASSTRSFRSTDTQYF; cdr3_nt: TGTGCCAGCAGCACTCGTTCCTTCCGTAGCACAGATACGCAGTATTTT
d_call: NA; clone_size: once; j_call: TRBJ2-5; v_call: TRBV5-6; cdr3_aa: CASSLISEGRETQYF; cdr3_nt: TGTGCCAGCAGCTTGATCTCGGAGGGGCGAGAGACCCAGTACTTC
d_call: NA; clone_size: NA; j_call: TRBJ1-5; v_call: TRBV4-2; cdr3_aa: CASSQDRTNQPQHF; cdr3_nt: TGTGCCAGCAGCCAAGATCGGACAAATCAGCCCCAGCATTTT
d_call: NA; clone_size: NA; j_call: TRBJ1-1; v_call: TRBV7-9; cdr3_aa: CASTAGDTEAFF; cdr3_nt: TGTGCCAGCACCGCCGGGGACACTGAAGCTTTCTTT
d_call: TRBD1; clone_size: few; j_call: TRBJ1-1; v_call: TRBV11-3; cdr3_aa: CASSLTGLINTEAFF; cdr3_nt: TGTGCCAGCAGCCTGACAGGGCTCATTAACACTGAAGCTTTCTTT